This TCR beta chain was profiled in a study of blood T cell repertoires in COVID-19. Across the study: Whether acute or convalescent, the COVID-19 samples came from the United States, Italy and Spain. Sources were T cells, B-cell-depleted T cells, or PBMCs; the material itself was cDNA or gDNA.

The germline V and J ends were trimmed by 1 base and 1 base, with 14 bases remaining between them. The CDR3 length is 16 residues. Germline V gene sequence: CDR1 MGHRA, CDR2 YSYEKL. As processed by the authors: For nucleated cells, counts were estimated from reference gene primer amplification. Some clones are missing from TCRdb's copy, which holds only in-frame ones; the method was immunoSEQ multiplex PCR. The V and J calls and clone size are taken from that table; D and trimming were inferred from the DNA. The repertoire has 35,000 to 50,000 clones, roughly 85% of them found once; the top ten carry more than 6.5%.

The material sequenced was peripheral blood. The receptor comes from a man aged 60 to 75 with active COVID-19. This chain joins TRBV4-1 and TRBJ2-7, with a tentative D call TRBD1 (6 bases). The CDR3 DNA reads TGCGCCAGCAGCCAAGTCGACCCTGGACAGTCCTACGAGCAGTACTTC. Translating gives CASSQVDPGQSYEQYF.